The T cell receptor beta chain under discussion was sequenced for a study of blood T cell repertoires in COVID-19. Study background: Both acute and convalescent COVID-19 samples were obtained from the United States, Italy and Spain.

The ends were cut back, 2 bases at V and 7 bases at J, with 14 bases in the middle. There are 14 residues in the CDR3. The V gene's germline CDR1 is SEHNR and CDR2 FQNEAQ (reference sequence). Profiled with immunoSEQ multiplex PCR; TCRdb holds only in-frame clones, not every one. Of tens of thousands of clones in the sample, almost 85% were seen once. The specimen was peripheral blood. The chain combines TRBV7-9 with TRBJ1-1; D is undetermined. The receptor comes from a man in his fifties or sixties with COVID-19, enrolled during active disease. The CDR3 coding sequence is TGTGCCAGCAGCTTATCCCCCAGAAACGATGAAGCTTTCTTT. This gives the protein CASSLSPRNDEAFF.